The rows below give T cell receptor beta chains drawn from one sample of a study of T cells after yellow fever vaccination. Via MiXCR, TCRdb re-called the 5' RACE reads, giving one row per CDR3 protein. The sample has under 300,000 distinct CDR3 sequences; about 7.1% are singletons. Source: CD4+ T cells sorted from PBMCs, taken 15 days after the yellow fever booster vaccination. These receptors all stem from a man aged 25-45 years who received the YFV17D yellow fever vaccine. CDR3s include the opening cysteine and the closing phenylalanine or tryptophan. Size is stated for part of the rows, as once, few or many counts, or as a class when the clone is expanded.

CDR3 protein: CASSFQTTTPTGELFF
J gene: TRBJ2-2
V gene: TRBV11-3
clone size: few

CDR3 protein: CSVATGATNYGYTF
J gene: TRBJ1-2
V gene: TRBV29-1
clone size: many

CDR3 protein: CASSSTSDSYEQYF
J gene: TRBJ2-7
V gene: TRBV7-2
clone size: few

CDR3 protein: CASSLLSHGATQYF
J gene: TRBJ2-3
V gene: TRBV5-1
clone size: few

CDR3 protein: CASRPGGNYYEQYF
J gene: TRBJ2-7
V gene: TRBV5-1
clone size: few

CDR3 protein: CASSPAFGGNSPLHF
J gene: TRBJ1-6
V gene: TRBV4-3
clone size: -

CDR3 protein: CASSFGGDEQFF
J gene: TRBJ2-1
V gene: TRBV12-3/TRBV12-4
clone size: many

CDR3 protein: CAWRDGTLNTGELFF
J gene: TRBJ2-2
V gene: TRBV30
clone size: many

CDR3 protein: CASSLRAGFTDTQYF
J gene: TRBJ2-3
V gene: TRBV7-6
clone size: -

CDR3 protein: CASSLEGQGFQPQHF
J gene: TRBJ1-5
V gene: TRBV5-1
clone size: few

CDR3 protein: CASRRLAGARETQYF
J gene: TRBJ2-5
V gene: TRBV7-2
clone size: many

CDR3 protein: CASSSGTVGEKLFF
J gene: TRBJ1-4
V gene: TRBV5-1
clone size: few

CDR3 protein: CSARDNRDGNTIYF
J gene: TRBJ1-3
V gene: TRBV20-1
clone size: many

CDR3 protein: CASSARGEQFF
J gene: TRBJ2-1
V gene: TRBV6-2/TRBV6-3
clone size: many

CDR3 protein: CASIPLSTDTQYF
J gene: TRBJ2-3
V gene: TRBV5-1
clone size: few

CDR3 protein: CSVEFRVYYNEQFF
J gene: TRBJ2-1
V gene: TRBV29-1
clone size: few

CDR3 protein: CSARVAGRHQETQYF
J gene: TRBJ2-5
V gene: TRBV20-1
clone size: few

CDR3 protein: CASSQDNSGPYNEQFF
J gene: TRBJ2-1
V gene: TRBV4-2
clone size: few

CDR3 protein: CASKGGQGANTGELFF
J gene: TRBJ2-2
V gene: TRBV27
clone size: few

CDR3 protein: CASSYGWKLNTEAFF
J gene: TRBJ1-1
V gene: TRBV6-2/TRBV6-3
clone size: -

CDR3 protein: CASSLRAVNTGELFF
J gene: TRBJ2-2
V gene: TRBV7-9
clone size: few

CDR3 protein: CASSLVYRRTDTQYF
J gene: TRBJ2-3
V gene: TRBV7-2
clone size: -

CDR3 protein: CTARQGTETQYF
J gene: TRBJ2-5
V gene: TRBV20-1
clone size: -

CDR3 protein: CATSQTGQETQYF
J gene: TRBJ2-5
V gene: TRBV24-1
clone size: -

CDR3 protein: CSAMLHSYNEQFF
J gene: TRBJ2-1
V gene: TRBV20-1
clone size: many

CDR3 protein: CASSMTGTLTSYF
J gene: TRBJ2-3
V gene: TRBV7-9
clone size: few

CDR3 protein: CASRTLAVPYEQYF
J gene: TRBJ2-7
V gene: TRBV12-3/TRBV12-4
clone size: many

CDR3 protein: CASSLEGLLKGDTQYF
J gene: TRBJ2-3
V gene: TRBV7-9
clone size: -

CDR3 protein: CASSLGWAGEQFF
J gene: TRBJ2-1
V gene: TRBV5-1
clone size: few

CDR3 protein: CSVVTRDQVTPYNEQFF
J gene: TRBJ2-1
V gene: TRBV29-1
clone size: many

CDR3 protein: CATMRTEGNTIYF
J gene: TRBJ1-3
V gene: TRBV12-3/TRBV12-4
clone size: many